What follows is one T cell receptor (beta chain) and its context. Its antigen is unknown. Healthy people donating bone marrow made up the donors. Though nominally healthy at sampling, donors likely had unrecorded immune exposures. The sample is drawn from a study of cytomegalovirus exposure and HLA in healthy donors. The PCR made use of 60 Vbeta and 13 Jbeta primers. This table comes from immunoSEQ multiplex PCR, and its TCRdb copy is limited to in-frame clones, with some not included. Among over 45,000 clones listed, 81% were seen once. Findings of the study overall: Reports state that TCR beta sequences accurately predicted most subjects' HLA-A and HLA-B alleles. The study listed under 200 cytomegalovirus-associated TCR beta chains.

This TCR was recovered from a boy aged 5-17 years in good health and CMV-seropositive. The sample taken for sequencing was PBMCs.

In DNA, the CDR3 is TGTGCCAGCAGTCCGTCGGGGGGGGCAGAGACCCAGTACTTC. Protein: CASSPSGGAETQYF. V is TRBV28 and J is TRBJ2-5; 8 bases agree with TRBD2. This CDR3 has 14 residues. Germline-derived CDR1 and CDR2 are MDHEN and SYDVKM. The J segment lost 4 bases and the V segment lost 5 bases, leaving 6 bases of the junction unmatched.